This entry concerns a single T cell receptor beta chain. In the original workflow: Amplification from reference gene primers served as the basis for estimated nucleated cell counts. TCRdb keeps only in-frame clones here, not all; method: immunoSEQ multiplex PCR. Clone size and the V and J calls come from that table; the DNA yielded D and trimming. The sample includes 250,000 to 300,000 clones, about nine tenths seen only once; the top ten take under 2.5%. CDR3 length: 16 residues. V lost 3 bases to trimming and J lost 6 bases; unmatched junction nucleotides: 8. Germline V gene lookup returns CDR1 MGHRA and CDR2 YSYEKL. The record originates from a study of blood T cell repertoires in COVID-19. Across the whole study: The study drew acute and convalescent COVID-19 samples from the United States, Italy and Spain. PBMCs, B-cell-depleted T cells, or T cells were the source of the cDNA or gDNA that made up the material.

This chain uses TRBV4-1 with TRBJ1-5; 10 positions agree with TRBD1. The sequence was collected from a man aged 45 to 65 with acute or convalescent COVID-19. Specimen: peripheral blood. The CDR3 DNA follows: TGCGCCAGCAGCCACAATGACAGGGGGCTCGGTCAGCCCCAGCATTTT. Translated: CASSHNDRGLGQPQHF.